These T cell receptor beta chains were read from a single sample in a study of blood T cell repertoires in COVID-19. Clones were sequenced by immunoSEQ multiplex PCR, and TCRdb holds only the in-frame ones, with some missing. The sample has approximately 330,000 clones, approximately 86% seen once. The specimen sequenced was PBMCs or T cells enriched from blood (not recorded which). The receptors come from a woman aged 40 to 50 with acute COVID-19. The CDR3 runs from the conserved cysteine through the conserved F or W. A D gene is named only where the DNA matches it firmly. Where a row states a size, it is once, few, many or the class of an expanded clone; other rows omit it.

CDR3 DNA	CDR3 protein	D gene	V gene	J gene	clone size
TGCGCCAGCAGCCTAGCCGGGACAGGGACCACCGGGGAGCTGTTTTTT	CASSLAGTGTTGELFF	TRBD1	TRBV5-1	TRBJ2-2	-
TGTGCCAGCAGCGTAGGGGGTGGAGTTCGGAATCAGCCCCAGCATTTT	CASSVGGGVRNQPQHF	-	TRBV5-6	TRBJ1-5	-
TGTGCCAGCAGCCGGGACAGGGAGTCTGAAGCTTTCTTT	CASSRDRESEAFF	TRBD1	TRBV2	TRBJ1-1	-
TGTGCCAGCAGTGCTAGGGGCGGAATCGACCCCCAGCATTTT	CASSARGGIDPQHF	-	TRBV6-6	TRBJ1-5	-
TGTGCCAGCCAGAGACTAGCGGGAGGAACCGGGGAGCTGTTTTTT	CASQRLAGGTGELFF	TRBD2	TRBV7-2	TRBJ2-2	-
TGTGCCAGCGATCTTAGGACGTCGGGGGGGACCCAGTACTTC	CASDLRTSGGTQYF	TRBD2	TRBV2	TRBJ2-5	-
TGTGCCAGCAGCCCCCGGCTTGAGAGCGGATCTATCGTGAACGAGCAGTACTTC	CASSPRLESGSIVNEQYF	-	TRBV9	TRBJ2-7	-
TGTGCCAGCAGTTTGGCAGGGGGAGGAAAACTGTTTTTT	CASSLAGGGKLFF	TRBD1	TRBV27	TRBJ1-4	-
TGTGCCATCAGCAACGGGGTAGCGAACACTGAAGCTTTCTTT	CAISNGVANTEAFF	-	TRBV10-3	TRBJ1-1	-
TGTGCCAGCGTCACCACTGGCTCTAGCTCCTACGAGCAGTACTTC	CASVTTGSSSYEQYF	-	TRBV18	TRBJ2-7	-
TGTGCCAGCAGCTTAGATCTAGCGGGGTCAAGTGAGCAGTTCTTC	CASSLDLAGSSEQFF	TRBD2	TRBV7-6	TRBJ2-1	once
TGCGCCAGCAGGACCCTAGCGGGGGGGCTGGCAGATACGCAGTATTTT	CASRTLAGGLADTQYF	TRBD2	TRBV4-1	TRBJ2-3	-
TGTGCCAGCAGTCAGGGACTAGCGGGGGAGCCTTACAATGAGCAGTTCTTC	CASSQGLAGEPYNEQFF	TRBD2	TRBV6-2/TRBV6-3	TRBJ2-1	once
TGTGCCAGCTCACCACCGGGGGGTCGGGAGACCCAGTACTTC	CASSPPGGRETQYF	-	TRBV18	TRBJ2-5	few
TGTGCCAGCAGTTTATTGGCTAGCGGGAGGTATACCGGGGAGCTGTTTTTT	CASSLLASGRYTGELFF	TRBD2	TRBV28	TRBJ2-2	-
TGTGCCATCAGTGTCTCTTGGACTAGCGGGGGTGGTTTCCTGTACAATGAGCAGTTCTTC	CAISVSWTSGGGFLYNEQFF	TRBD2	TRBV10-3	TRBJ2-1	-
TGCGCCAGCAGCTCGCGACACCCGTATCAGCCCCAGCATTTT	CASSSRHPYQPQHF	-	TRBV5-1	TRBJ1-5	-
TGTGCCAGCAGTGAGCAGGGGAGCGGCTACACCTTC	CASSEQGSGYTF	-	TRBV2	TRBJ1-2	-
TGCGCCAGCAGCCTTTCCCCCGGCGGGGGCTACACCTTC	CASSLSPGGGYTF	-	TRBV4-1	TRBJ1-2	-
TGTGCCAGCAGCGCGGACAGGCGTGGTGGCTACACCTTC	CASSADRRGGYTF	TRBD1	TRBV5-8	TRBJ1-2	-
TGTGCCAGCAGTCCACAGACCGGGACAGCTGGGGCCAACGTCCTGACTTTC	CASSPQTGTAGANVLTF	TRBD1	TRBV28	TRBJ2-6	once
TGCGCCAGCAGCCAAGTCTATCCCGACTCCTACGAGCAGTACTTC	CASSQVYPDSYEQYF	-	TRBV4-1	TRBJ2-7	-
TGTGCCAGCCGCTCACCCGAGGCAGGGTATCCTGAAGCTTTCTTT	CASRSPEAGYPEAFF	-	TRBV28	TRBJ1-1	-
TGTGCCAGCAGCAAAGTACTAGCGGGAGGGCGATCCAATGAGCAGTTCTTC	CASSKVLAGGRSNEQFF	-	TRBV21-1	TRBJ2-1	-
TGTGCCAGCAGCAGACAGGGGAGATCCTACGAGCAGTACTTC	CASSRQGRSYEQYF	TRBD1	TRBV28	TRBJ2-7	-
TGTGCCAGCAGTTACTCGATGCTCCTAACTAATTCACCCCTCCACTTT	CASSYSMLLTNSPLHF	-	TRBV6-5	TRBJ1-6	-
TGTGCCAGCAGGCGGGGTTCTACAGATACGCAGTATTTT	CASRRGSTDTQYF	-	TRBV3-1/TRBV3-2	TRBJ2-3	-
TGTGCCAGCAGCCTAACATCGATGGGGTCAGGGGAGCAGTACTTC	CASSLTSMGSGEQYF	-	TRBV6-5	TRBJ2-7	once
TGTGCCAGCAGTTCCACTAGCGGCAATGAGCAGTTCTTC	CASSSTSGNEQFF	TRBD2	TRBV28	TRBJ2-1	-
TGTGCCAGCAGCCAAGGAACCGGGACAGGGGGGAGCTCCTATAATTCACCCCTCCACTTT	CASSQGTGTGGSSYNSPLHF	TRBD1	TRBV3-1/TRBV3-2	TRBJ1-6	-
TGTGCCAGCAGCCAAGTGGGACACTTTTACAATGAGCAGTTCTTC	CASSQVGHFYNEQFF	-	TRBV14	TRBJ2-1	-
TGTGCCAGCAGCCCCAACAGGGGAGCTAACTATGGCTACACCTTC	CASSPNRGANYGYTF	TRBD1	TRBV7-3	TRBJ1-2	-
TGTGCCAGCAGCCTATTAGGCATACCGGAGGGGCCTGGCTACACCTTC	CASSLLGIPEGPGYTF	-	TRBV14	TRBJ1-2	-
TGCGCCAGCAGCTCCACGGGTAGCTCCTACAATGAGCAGTTCTTC	CASSSTGSSYNEQFF	-	TRBV5-1	TRBJ2-1	-
TGCGCCAGCAGCTTGGGTGCAAGCGGGGAGCAGTTCTTC	CASSLGASGEQFF	-	TRBV5-1	TRBJ2-1	-
TGTGCCAGCAGCGCCCGGGCAGTAGCGGGGGAAAACAATGAGCAGTTCTTC	CASSARAVAGENNEQFF	TRBD2	TRBV7-2	TRBJ2-1	-
TGTGCCAGCAGCCAATTCACAGGGAACTATGGCTACACCTTC	CASSQFTGNYGYTF	-	TRBV16	TRBJ1-2	-
TGTGCCAGCTCACCCATGCGGGGGAACACCGGGGAGCTGTTTTTT	CASSPMRGNTGELFF	-	TRBV18	TRBJ2-2	-
TGTGCCAGCAGCCAGTCCGGGACAGGGATGGACACCATATATTTT	CASSQSGTGMDTIYF	TRBD1	TRBV5-5	TRBJ1-3	-
TGTGCCAGCAGCTTATGCCGGGACTCCCAAAGAGGGGACACTGAAGCTTTCTTT	CASSLCRDSQRGDTEAFF	-	TRBV7-7	TRBJ1-1	-
TGTGCCAGCAGACGAGGGCAGGGGGCAGACCAAGAGACCCAGTACTTC	CASRRGQGADQETQYF	-	TRBV21-1	TRBJ2-5	-
TGCGCCAGCAGCCAAGATGTGCTCGAAGCGGCAACCTACGAGCAGTACTTC	CASSQDVLEAATYEQYF	-	TRBV4-1	TRBJ2-7	-
TGTGCCAGCAGCCAAGATCGTTGGAGTGAGCAGTTCTTC	CASSQDRWSEQFF	-	TRBV3-1/TRBV3-2	TRBJ2-1	-
TGTGCCAGCATCCCAGGGGAGGAGGGGCTAGCGGGAGCTAGCACAGATACGCAGTATTTT	CASIPGEEGLAGASTDTQYF	TRBD2	TRBV7-8	TRBJ2-3	-
TGTGCCATCAGTGCGGACAGTTCTGGAAACACCATATATTTT	CAISADSSGNTIYF	-	TRBV10-3	TRBJ1-3	-
TGCGCCAGCAGCGTATCCGGGACAGGCTCTGGAAACACCATATATTTT	CASSVSGTGSGNTIYF	TRBD1	TRBV5-1	TRBJ1-3	-
TGTGCCAGCAGCTTAAGCGGGGGCTCCTACAATGAGCAGTTCTTC	CASSLSGGSYNEQFF	TRBD2	TRBV7-2	TRBJ2-1	-
TGCGCCAGCAGCTACCGGGACAGACCTAATCAGCCCCAGCATTTT	CASSYRDRPNQPQHF	TRBD1	TRBV5-1	TRBJ1-5	few
TGTGCCAGCAGTATCCCGGTGCGTTACGAGCAGTACTTC	CASSIPVRYEQYF	-	TRBV28	TRBJ2-7	-
TGTGCCAGCAGTTCCATGAACACTGAAGCTTTCTTT	CASSSMNTEAFF	-	TRBV2	TRBJ1-1	-
TGCGCCAGCAGCCAAGAGTCTGTACTAGCGGGAGTCCCAGATACGCAGTATTTT	CASSQESVLAGVPDTQYF	TRBD2	TRBV4-3	TRBJ2-3	-
TGTGCCAGCAGCTGGCAGGGGGTGGGAGAGCAGTACTTC	CASSWQGVGEQYF	TRBD1	TRBV7-2	TRBJ2-7	-
TGTGCCACCAGTGATCCCAGGGGCGTAATTAGCAATCAGCCCCAGCATTTT	CATSDPRGVISNQPQHF	-	TRBV24-1	TRBJ1-5	-
TGTGCCAGCAGGGACAGGGGGTGGAAAGAGACCCAGTACTTC	CASRDRGWKETQYF	TRBD1	TRBV28	TRBJ2-5	-
TGTGCCACCAGTGATTTCGAGGGGACCGGGGAGCGGGGTTACAATGAGCAGTTCTTC	CATSDFEGTGERGYNEQFF	TRBD2	TRBV24-1	TRBJ2-1	-
TGTGCCAGCAGTTTACGGGAGGGTTACGAGCAGTACTTC	CASSLREGYEQYF	TRBD2	TRBV6-5	TRBJ2-7	-
TGCAGCGTTACAGGACAGGTTGGGACTGAAGCTTTCTTT	CSVTGQVGTEAFF	TRBD1	TRBV29-1	TRBJ1-1	few